Listed here are 13 T cell receptor beta chains from one sample, sequenced in a study of blood T cell repertoires in COVID-19. TCRdb keeps only in-frame clones here, not all; method: immunoSEQ multiplex PCR. The sample records some 350,000 clones, over 80% being singletons. Sequenced material: peripheral blood. The receptors here all came from a woman between 50 and 59 years old with COVID-19, enrolled during active disease.

The sample holds a few counts of this clone. The chain is built from TRBV7-2 and TRBJ1-1; possible D gene TRBD1, 5 bases. The CDR3 has 14 amino acids. The V end was cut by 3 bases, the J end by 0 bases, with 8 bases between. Germline CDR1 reads SGHTA; CDR2 reads FQGNSA. Written as DNA, the CDR3 is TGTGCCAGCAGCTTCGGGGGAATGAACACTGAAGCTTTCTTT. This codes for CASSFGGMNTEAFF. Filled out from reference TRBV7-2 and TRBJ1-1, the complete variable domain reads GAGVSQSPSNKVTEKGKDVELRCDPISGHTALYWYRQSLGQGLEFLIYFQGNSAPDKSGLPSDRFSAERTGGSVSTLTIQRTQQEDSAVYLCASSFGGMNTEAFFGQGTRLTVV.

The chain links TRBV29-1 to TRBJ2-7, with 9 nucleotides matching TRBD1. Germline trimming cut 7 bases from V and 3 bases from J; bases unmatched to any gene: 4. The CDR3 loop spans 12 amino acids. Germline V gene sequence: CDR1 SQVTM, CDR2 ANQGSEA. The CDR3: CSAGQGDYEQYF. As DNA, the CDR3 is TGCAGCGCGGGACAGGGCGACTACGAGCAGTACTTC.

The chain uses TRBV19 and TRBJ2-5; the match to TRBD2 covers 10 bases. The V segment lost 3 bases and the J segment 2 bases; nucleotides outside the gene matches: 6. This CDR3 has 16 residues. CDR1 and CDR2 (germline): LNHDA, SQIVND (reference sequence). The CDR3 nucleotides read TGTGCCAGTAGTATGGCTAGCGGGAGAGGGCAAGAGACCCAGTACTTC. Encoded protein: CASSMASGRGQETQYF.

V usage is TRBV7-2 and J usage is TRBJ2-7, with TRBD2 matching 7 bases. Germline values: CDR1 SGHTA, CDR2 FQGNSA. The CDR3 spans 15 residues. The V segment lost 1 base and the J segment 7 bases; nucleotides outside the gene matches: 10. Written as DNA, the CDR3 is TGTGCCAGCAGCTTAGAGGGCGGGAGAAGGAGTGAGCAGTACTTC. Translation gives CASSLEGGRRSEQYF.

The genes are TRBV27 and TRBJ2-1; 8 bases match TRBD2. Germline loops: CDR1 MNHEY, CDR2 SMNVEV (reference sequence). Trimming took 6 bases from V and 3 from J; bases not matched to a gene: 1. This CDR3 contains 13 residues. In DNA form, the CDR3 reads TGTGCCAGCAGACTAGCGGTCTACAATGAGCAGTTCTTC. Translation: CASRLAVYNEQFF.

A remark on this clone: The identical CDR3 is also encoded by other nucleotide sequences in the sample. This rearrangement joins TRBV18 to TRBJ2-5; D possibly corresponds to TRBD2 (5 bases). The germline V gene encodes CDR1 KGHSH and CDR2 LQKENI. CDR3 length: 12 residues. The ends were cut back, 3 bases at V and 3 bases at J, with 5 bases in the middle. CDR3 protein: CASSPGEETQYF. The CDR3 DNA reads TGTGCCAGCTCACCGGGAGAAGAGACCCAGTACTTC. The whole variable domain, remainder taken from reference TRBV18 and TRBJ2-5, is NAGVMQNPRHLVRRRGQEARLRCSPMKGHSHVYWYRQLPEEGLKFMVYLQKENIIDESGMPKERFSAEFPKEGPSILRIQQVVRGDSAAYFCASSPGEETQYFGPGTRLLVL.

The V gene is TRBV6-5, the J gene TRBJ1-5, with D perhaps TRBD1 (6 bases). CDR1 and CDR2 (germline): MNHEY, SVGAGI. The CDR3 has 16 residues. V shed 0 bases and J shed 5 bases, with 14 bases lying between them. CDR3 DNA: TGTGCCAGCAGTTACTCGAAGGGGGGGCGTGATCAGCCCCAGCATTTT. Its protein is CASSYSKGGRDQPQHF.

J is TRBJ1-4 and V is TRBV11-3; 7 nucleotides match TRBD1. Germline V gives CDR1 SGHNT, CDR2 YENEEA. The V gene end was trimmed by 5 bases and the J gene end by 7 bases; junction bases not matched to a gene: 10. The CDR3 extends over 15 amino acids. The CDR3 nucleotides read TGTGCCAGCAGCCCCCGACAGGGACCTACTGAAAAACTGTTTTTT. This encodes CASSPRQGPTEKLFF.

Only one count was recorded for this clone. The V gene is TRBV19, the J gene TRBJ1-2, with 7 bases matching TRBD1. This CDR3 contains 15 residues. Looked up from germline, CDR1 is LNHDA and CDR2 is SQIVND (reference sequence). V lost 9 bases, J lost 5 bases, and 15 bases stayed unmatched. CDR3 protein: CASALTGEGFYGYTF. In nucleotides, the CDR3 is TGTGCCAGCGCTCTCACAGGGGAAGGATTTTATGGCTACACCTTC.

The chain combines TRBV11-2 with TRBJ2-3, with TRBD1 matching 7 bases. CDR1 and CDR2 (germline): SGHAT, FQNNGV. Trimming removed 7 bases from V and 1 base from J; junction bases left unmatched: 8. The CDR3 loop spans 15 amino acids. The CDR3 sequence: CASTKQQGGTDTQYF. The CDR3 DNA reads as TGTGCCAGCACCAAACAGCAGGGGGGCACAGATACGCAGTATTTT.

The chain has TRBV6-5 and TRBJ1-6; TRBD1 aligns across 8 bases. This CDR3 has 13 residues. CDR1 is MNHEY, CDR2 SVGAGI, per germline. V lost 6 bases and J lost 10; bases outside the gene matches: 5. For the CDR3, the DNA is TGTGCCAGCAGGGACAGGGTCCAATCACCCCTCCACTTT. Translating it yields CASRDRVQSPLHF.

The chain uses TRBV10-3 and TRBJ2-3; D perhaps matches TRBD2 (6 bases). V lost 1 base and J lost 0, with 8 bases in between. The CDR3 sequence is 15 residues long. CDR1 is ENHRY and CDR2 is SYGVKD in the germline V gene. The CDR3 DNA is TGTGCCATCAGTGAGTTAGCGGCTAGCACAGATACGCAGTATTTT. Translation gives CAISELAASTDTQYF.

The rearrangement joins TRBV5-4 to TRBJ2-3; 13 bases are shared with TRBD2. The ends lost 5 bases at V and 0 bases at J; junction bases unmatched: 3. CDR3 length equals 16 residues. Germline values: CDR1 SGHNT, CDR2 YYREEE (reference sequence). The CDR3 bases are TGTGCCAGCAGGTGGACTAGCGGGAGTAGCACAGATACGCAGTATTTT. The encoded protein is CASRWTSGSSTDTQYF.